The following is a T cell receptor (beta chain) sequence with its context. The target antigen is unknown. Template switching added a universal primer site; cDNA carried unique molecular identifiers. TCRdb ran MiXCR on the 5' RACE reads and lists one entry per CDR3 protein. The sample holds around 1.7 million distinct CDR3 sequences, 25% to 35% seen once. The record originates from a study of identical twins. Study findings and constraints: Cross-sectional statistics underpinned the conclusions; the same donors were not followed. The degree of excess twin sharing was weaker in beta out-of-frame sequences. Model-predicted out-of-frame TCR alpha sharing fell below observed values in monozygotic twins.

The sample taken for sequencing was cord blood. The TCR comes from a newborn girl in good health.

The CDR3 DNA reads TGCAGTGCTGGGACTAGCGGGAGAGGCGAGACCCAGTACTTC. Translated, it gives CSAGTSGRGETQYF. The chain couples TRBV20-1 to TRBJ2-4; TRBD2 matches at 14 bases. The DNA end is a closer match to TRBJ2-5, so the J assignment may be wrong. The CDR3 extends over 14 amino acids. CDR1 is DFQATT, CDR2 SNEGSKA, per germline (reference sequence).